Listed below are T cell receptor beta chains from one sample, sequenced in a study of T cells after yellow fever vaccination. MiXCR was run by TCRdb on the 5' RACE reads, yielding one entry per CDR3 protein. The top ten hold 2.5% of the sample, which has 100,000 to 150,000 distinct CDR3 sequences, nearly 7.5% seen once. Sequencing used CD4+ T cells sorted from PBMCs, obtained 10 to 11 days after the first yellow fever vaccination. The source of these receptors is a man between 18 and 35 years old who received the YFV17D yellow fever vaccine. Each CDR3 is given with its conserved first and last residue. D genes are given only for firm matches. Clone sizes are given selectively: once, few, many, or a class where the clone is expanded.

DNA	CDR3	size	D	V	length	J
TGTGCCAGCAGAATAACCGGGACAGATTACAATGAGCAGTTCTTC	CASRITGTDYNEQFF	many	TRBD1	TRBV7-2	15	TRBJ2-1
TGTGCCAGTAGTATCGCGGGGGGCGGAGGCGAGCAGTACTTC	CASSIAGGGGEQYF	many	TRBD2	TRBV19	14	TRBJ2-7
TGCGCCAGCAGCCCGGCAGGGGACCTCACCGGGGAGCTGTTTTTT	CASSPAGDLTGELFF	many	.	TRBV5-1	15	TRBJ2-2
TGCGCCAGCAGCTCCCCTGACAGGGGAGCCTACGAGCAGTACTTC	CASSSPDRGAYEQYF	many	TRBD1	TRBV5-1	15	TRBJ2-7
TGTGCCAGCAGCCCAACCCACACAGATACGCAGTATTTT	CASSPTHTDTQYF	many	.	TRBV7-2	13	TRBJ2-3
TGTGCCAGCAGCCCCTCGCGAGAGACCCAGTACTTC	CASSPSRETQYF	many	.	TRBV7-2	12	TRBJ2-5
TGCGCCAGCAGCTTGGGCAGCGATCGCAATGAGCAGTTCTTC	CASSLGSDRNEQFF	many	.	TRBV5-1	14	TRBJ2-1
TGTGCCAGCAGCCCCTTCGCGATAGCTAACTATGGCTACACCTTC	CASSPFAIANYGYTF	many	.	TRBV7-9	15	TRBJ1-2
TGTGCCAGCACTTTGGGGGGCCTGGAGACCCAGTACTTC	CASTLGGLETQYF	many	.	TRBV12-3/TRBV12-4	13	TRBJ2-5
TGTGCCAGCAGCCAAGTTCTCGCTAATGAAAAACTGTTTTTT	CASSQVLANEKLFF	many	.	TRBV12-3/TRBV12-4	14	TRBJ1-4
TGTGCCAGCAGTTTAGGAGGGGTGAGAACTGAAGCTTTCTTT	CASSLGGVRTEAFF	many	.	TRBV28	14	TRBJ1-1
TGTGCCAGCTCACCCGGCCGGGGCCGTCAGGAGAAACTGTTTTTT	CASSPGRGRQEKLFF	many	.	TRBV18	15	TRBJ1-4
TGTGCCAGCAGCCTCCTCTCTGGAAACACCATATATTTT	CASSLLSGNTIYF	many	.	TRBV7-2	13	TRBJ1-3
TGTGCCAGCAGCTCAACTAGCGGGGACGTCGAGACCCAGTACTTC	CASSSTSGDVETQYF	many	TRBD2	TRBV7-8	15	TRBJ2-5
TGTGCCACCCAAGGGGGCAGCACAGATACGCAGTATTTT	CATQGGSTDTQYF	many	TRBD1	TRBV24-1	13	TRBJ2-3
TGTGCCAGCAGTGAGAGGAGGAGTATGGGCACAGATACGCAGTATTTT	CASSERRSMGTDTQYF	many	.	TRBV6-1	16	TRBJ2-3
TGTGCAAGCACAGCGGGGGGGCCCACCTACAATGAGCAGTTCTTC	CASTAGGPTYNEQFF	many	TRBD2	TRBV7-2	15	TRBJ2-1
TGTGCCAGCAGTGACTCGGTGGAGACCCAGTACTTC	CASSDSVETQYF	many	.	TRBV6-4	12	TRBJ2-5
TGTGCCTGGAGCGCGCAGGGGGGAAAAGCTTTCTTT	CAWSAQGGKAFF	many	TRBD1	TRBV30	12	TRBJ1-1
TGTGCCTGGAGTAACTCCTATAATTCACCCCTCCACTTT	CAWSNSYNSPLHF	many	.	TRBV30	13	TRBJ1-6
TGTGCCAGCAGCCCCAGTTCTACTAAATACGAGCAGTACTTC	CASSPSSTKYEQYF	many	.	TRBV7-2	14	TRBJ2-7
TGCAGTGCTCCCGGGGGGGCCGGGAACACAGATACGCAGTATTTT	CSAPGGAGNTDTQYF	many	TRBD2	TRBV20-1	15	TRBJ2-3
TGCAGTGCTTCCGGACAGGGGAACACCTACGAGCAGTACTTC	CSASGQGNTYEQYF	many	TRBD1	TRBV20-1	14	TRBJ2-7
TGCAGCGCCGTCGGGTTCGAGACCCAGTACTTC	CSAVGFETQYF	many	.	TRBV29-1	11	TRBJ2-5
TGTGCCAGCAGCCAACCCCTAGCGGGGGGCCTTAGCACAGATACGCAGTATTTT	CASSQPLAGGLSTDTQYF	many	TRBD2	TRBV4-2	18	TRBJ2-3
TGTGCCAGCAGAAACAGGGGTAACAATCAGCCCCAGCATTTT	CASRNRGNNQPQHF	many	TRBD1	TRBV6-5	14	TRBJ1-5
TGTGCCACCTGCCAAAGGCCGAACTACGGGATACAAGAGACCCAGTACTTC	CATCQRPNYGIQETQYF	few	.	TRBV3-1	17	TRBJ2-5
TGTGCCACCAGTGATTACTCCCGGGGGCCTCCGAAACTGTTTTTT	CATSDYSRGPPKLFF	many	.	TRBV24-1	15	TRBJ1-4
TGTGCCAGCAGCTTAGATCCGTTATCGGCAGGCAATGAAAAACTGTTTTTT	CASSLDPLSAGNEKLFF	many	.	TRBV7-6	17	TRBJ1-4
TGTGCCAGCAGTTTCAGAGGGTATTCGGACACCTTCTATGGCTACACCTTC	CASSFRGYSDTFYGYTF	many	.	TRBV28	17	TRBJ1-2
TGCGCCAGCAGCCAAGGACCGCCGGGCCCGTGGGCTGAAGCTTTCTTT	CASSQGPPGPWAEAFF	many	.	TRBV5-1	16	TRBJ1-1
TGTGCCAGCACCCGGCGGGGGGGGGGCAATCAGCCCCAGCATTTT	CASTRRGGGNQPQHF	many	.	TRBV7-2	15	TRBJ1-5
TGTGCCAGCACCACAGGGGACCGGAACACTGAAGCTTTCTTT	CASTTGDRNTEAFF	many	TRBD1	TRBV25-1	14	TRBJ1-1
TGTGCCAGCAGTTTATTATCACAGGGTAATTCACCCCTCCACTTT	CASSLLSQGNSPLHF	few	.	TRBV12-3/TRBV12-4	15	TRBJ1-6
TGCAGTGCTAGGGGGCAGGGCGCAGGCACAGATACGCAGTATTTT	CSARGQGAGTDTQYF	many	.	TRBV20-1	15	TRBJ2-3
TGTGCCAGCAGTTTAATAGCCCGAGCTAGGGGTGATACGCAGTATTTT	CASSLIARARGDTQYF	many	.	TRBV28	16	TRBJ2-3
TGTGCCAGCAGCTTTGGAGCCCTGGACAATGAGCAGTTCTTC	CASSFGALDNEQFF	many	.	TRBV5-5	14	TRBJ2-1
TGTGCCAGCAGCCGAGCGGGCCCCGAATTTGAAGCTTTCTTT	CASSRAGPEFEAFF	many	.	TRBV12-3/TRBV12-4	14	TRBJ1-1
TGTGCCAGCAGTGTCAGCGGGGGGCCGCAGGAGACCCAGTACTTC	CASSVSGGPQETQYF	many	TRBD2	TRBV6-4	15	TRBJ2-5
TGTGCCAGCAGCCGAAGCGGGGCAGATACGCAGTATTTT	CASSRSGADTQYF	many	TRBD2	TRBV3-1	13	TRBJ2-3
TGCAGTGCTTCGGGACCTCTTGAAAAACTGTTTTTT	CSASGPLEKLFF	many	.	TRBV20-1	12	TRBJ1-4
TGTGCCAGCTCACCAGGTAGGGACAATGAGCAGTTCTTC	CASSPGRDNEQFF	few	.	TRBV18	13	TRBJ2-1
TGTGCCAGCAGTGAACAGGGAGAGACCCAGTACTTC	CASSEQGETQYF	many	.	TRBV2	12	TRBJ2-5
TGCGCCAGCAGCTTGGTAGCGGGGGGGCCGAACTACAATGAGCAGTTCTTC	CASSLVAGGPNYNEQFF	.	TRBD2	TRBV5-1	17	TRBJ2-1
TGTGCCAGCAGCGTACCCGGTGGGGGAACCGGGGAGCTGTTTTTT	CASSVPGGGTGELFF	many	.	TRBV9	15	TRBJ2-2
TGTGCCAGCAGTGAAGGTGGAGCACGGGAAAAACTGTTTTTT	CASSEGGAREKLFF	many	.	TRBV2	14	TRBJ1-4
TGCGCCAGCAGCTTGGCCCCCGGTAGCGGGGGGGCCGGTGAGCAGTTCTTC	CASSLAPGSGGAGEQFF	.	TRBD2	TRBV5-1	17	TRBJ2-1
TGCGCCAGCAGCCCGATGACTAGCGGTGAGACCCAGTACTTC	CASSPMTSGETQYF	many	TRBD2	TRBV4-3	14	TRBJ2-5
TGCGCCAGCAGCTCCCTGGACAGGGGGAGGGATGAGCAGTTCTTC	CASSSLDRGRDEQFF	many	TRBD1	TRBV5-1	15	TRBJ2-1